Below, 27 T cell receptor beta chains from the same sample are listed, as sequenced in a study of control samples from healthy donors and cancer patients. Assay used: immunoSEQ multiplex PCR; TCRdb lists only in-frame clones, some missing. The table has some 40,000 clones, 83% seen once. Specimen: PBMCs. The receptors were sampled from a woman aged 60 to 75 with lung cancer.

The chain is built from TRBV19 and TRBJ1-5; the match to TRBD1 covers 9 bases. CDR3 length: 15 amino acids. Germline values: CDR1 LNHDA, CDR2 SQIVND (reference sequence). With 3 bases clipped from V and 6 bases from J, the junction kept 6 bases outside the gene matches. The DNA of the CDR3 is TGTGCCAGTAGTATCTCCGGGACAGGGCCTCAGCCCCAGCATTTT. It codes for CASSISGTGPQPQHF.

The CDR3 region has the DNA TGTGCCAGCAGCCAAGAACGGGGGTACACAGATACGCAGTATTTT. Its protein is CASSQERGYTDTQYF. This rearrangement joins TRBV4-2 to TRBJ2-3, with a tentative D call TRBD2 (6 bases). CDR3 length: 15 amino acids. The germline V and J ends were trimmed by 0 bases and 2 bases, with 9 bases remaining between them. The V gene's germline CDR1 is LGHNA and CDR2 YNFKEQ.

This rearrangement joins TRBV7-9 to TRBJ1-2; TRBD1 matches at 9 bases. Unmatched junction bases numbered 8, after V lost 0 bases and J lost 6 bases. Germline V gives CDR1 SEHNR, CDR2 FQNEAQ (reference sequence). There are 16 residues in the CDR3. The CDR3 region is CASSLALTGGANGYTF. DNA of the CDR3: TGTGCCAGCAGCTTAGCGCTTACAGGGGGCGCGAATGGCTACACCTTC.

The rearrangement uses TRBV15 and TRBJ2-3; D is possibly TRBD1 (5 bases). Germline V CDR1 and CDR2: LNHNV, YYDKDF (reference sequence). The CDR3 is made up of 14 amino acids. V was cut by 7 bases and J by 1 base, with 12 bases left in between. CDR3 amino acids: CATTPTGRTDTQYF. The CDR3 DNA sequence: TGTGCCACCACCCCCACAGGCCGCACAGATACGCAGTATTTT.

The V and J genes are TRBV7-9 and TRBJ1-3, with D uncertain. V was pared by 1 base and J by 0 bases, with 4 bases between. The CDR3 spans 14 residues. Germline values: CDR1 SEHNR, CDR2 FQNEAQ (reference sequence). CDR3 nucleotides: TGTGCCAGCAGCTTAGGATCCTCTGGAAACACCATATATTTT. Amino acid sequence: CASSLGSSGNTIYF.

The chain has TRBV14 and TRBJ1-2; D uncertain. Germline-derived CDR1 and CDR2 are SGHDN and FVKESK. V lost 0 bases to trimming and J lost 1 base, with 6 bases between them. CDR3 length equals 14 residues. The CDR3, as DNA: TGTGCCAGCAGCCAAGAGGGGTTTAACTATGGCTACACCTTC. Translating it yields CASSQEGFNYGYTF.

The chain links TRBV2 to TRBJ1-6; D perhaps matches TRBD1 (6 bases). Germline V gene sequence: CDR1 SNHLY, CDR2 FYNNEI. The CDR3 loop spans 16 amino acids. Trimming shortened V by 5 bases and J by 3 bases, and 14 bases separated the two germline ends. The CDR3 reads CASSSTGPVYNSPLHF. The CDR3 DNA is TGTGCCAGCAGTTCCACAGGGCCGGTCTATAATTCACCCCTCCACTTT.

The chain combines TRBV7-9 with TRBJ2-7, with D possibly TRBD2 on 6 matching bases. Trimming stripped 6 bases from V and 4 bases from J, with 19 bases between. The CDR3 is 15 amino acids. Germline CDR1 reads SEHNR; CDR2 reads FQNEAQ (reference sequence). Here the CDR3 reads CASRPPEGLFYEQYF. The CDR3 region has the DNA TGTGCCAGCAGGCCCCCGGAGGGCCTCTTTTACGAGCAGTACTTC.

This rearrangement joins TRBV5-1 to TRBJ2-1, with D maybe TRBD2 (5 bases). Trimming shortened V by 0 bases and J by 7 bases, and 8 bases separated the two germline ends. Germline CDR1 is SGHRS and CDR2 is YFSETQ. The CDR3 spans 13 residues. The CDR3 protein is CASSLGLQNEQFF. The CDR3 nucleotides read TGCGCCAGCAGCTTGGGACTACAAAATGAGCAGTTCTTC.

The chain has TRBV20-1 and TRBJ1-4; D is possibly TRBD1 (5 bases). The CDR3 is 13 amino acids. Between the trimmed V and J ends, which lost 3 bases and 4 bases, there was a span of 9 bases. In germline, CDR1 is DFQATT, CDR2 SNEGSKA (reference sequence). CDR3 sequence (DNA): TGCAGTGCTAGTGAGGGACTTAATGAAAAACTGTTTTTT. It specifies CSASEGLNEKLFF.

The CDR3 sequence: CASSLGGYQPQHF. Here the CDR3 DNA reads TGTGCCAGCAGTTTGGGGGGGTATCAGCCCCAGCATTTT. The V gene is TRBV12-3 or TRBV12-4, the J gene TRBJ1-5; D may be TRBD1 (5 bases). The CDR3 extends over 13 amino acids. V dropped 3 bases and J dropped 5 bases, with 8 bases sitting between them.

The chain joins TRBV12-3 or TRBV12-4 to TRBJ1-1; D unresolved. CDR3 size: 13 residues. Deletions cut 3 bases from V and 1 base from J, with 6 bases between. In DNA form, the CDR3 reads TGTGCCAGCAGTTTCGATTGGAACACTGAAGCTTTCTTT. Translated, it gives CASSFDWNTEAFF.

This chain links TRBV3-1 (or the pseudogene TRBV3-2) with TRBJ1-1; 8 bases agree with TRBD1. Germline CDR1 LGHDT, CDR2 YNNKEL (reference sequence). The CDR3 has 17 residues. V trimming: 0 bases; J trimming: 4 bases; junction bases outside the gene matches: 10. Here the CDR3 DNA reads TGTGCCAGCAGCCAAGAACAGGACAGGGTGTTTGGCACTGAAGCTTTCTTT. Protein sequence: CASSQEQDRVFGTEAFF.

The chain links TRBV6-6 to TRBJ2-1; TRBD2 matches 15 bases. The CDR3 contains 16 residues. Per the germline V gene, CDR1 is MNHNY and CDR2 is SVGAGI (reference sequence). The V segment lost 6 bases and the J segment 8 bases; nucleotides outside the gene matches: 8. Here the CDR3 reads CASSLAGTSGRHEQFF. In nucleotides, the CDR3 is TGTGCCAGCAGCCTAGCCGGGACTAGCGGGAGGCATGAGCAGTTCTTC.

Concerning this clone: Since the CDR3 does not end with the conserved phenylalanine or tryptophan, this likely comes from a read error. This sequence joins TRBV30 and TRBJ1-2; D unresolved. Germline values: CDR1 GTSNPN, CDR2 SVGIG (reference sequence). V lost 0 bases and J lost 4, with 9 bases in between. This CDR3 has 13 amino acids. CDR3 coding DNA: TGTGCCTGGAGTGTACTGGAAATCTATGGCTACACCCTC. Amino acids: CAWSVLEIYGYTL.

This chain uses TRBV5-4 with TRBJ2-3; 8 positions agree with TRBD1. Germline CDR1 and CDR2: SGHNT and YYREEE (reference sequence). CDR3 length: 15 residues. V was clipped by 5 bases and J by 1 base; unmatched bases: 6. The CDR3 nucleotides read TGTGCCAGCAGGGCCAGGGGGCGGGGCACAGATACGCAGTATTTT. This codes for CASRARGRGTDTQYF.

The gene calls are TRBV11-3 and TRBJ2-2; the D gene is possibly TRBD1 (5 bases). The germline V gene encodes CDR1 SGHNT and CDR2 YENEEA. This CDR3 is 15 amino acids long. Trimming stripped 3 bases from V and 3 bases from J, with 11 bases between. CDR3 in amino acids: CASSLNQGHTGELFF. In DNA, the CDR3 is TGTGCCAGCAGCTTGAACCAGGGTCACACCGGGGAGCTGTTTTTT.

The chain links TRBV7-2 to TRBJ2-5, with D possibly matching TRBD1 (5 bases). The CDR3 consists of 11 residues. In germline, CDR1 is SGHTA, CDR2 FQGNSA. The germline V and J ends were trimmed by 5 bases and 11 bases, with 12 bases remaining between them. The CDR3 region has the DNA TGTGCCAGCAGCCTCAGGGATTTACAGTACTTC. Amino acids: CASSLRDLQYF.

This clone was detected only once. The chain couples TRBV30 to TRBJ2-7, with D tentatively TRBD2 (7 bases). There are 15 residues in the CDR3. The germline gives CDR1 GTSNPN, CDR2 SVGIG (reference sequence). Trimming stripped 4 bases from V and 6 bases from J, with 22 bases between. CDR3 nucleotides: TGTGCCTGGACCCATGGGGGCGGGAGATGGGGCGAGCAGTACTTC. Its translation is CAWTHGGGRWGEQYF.

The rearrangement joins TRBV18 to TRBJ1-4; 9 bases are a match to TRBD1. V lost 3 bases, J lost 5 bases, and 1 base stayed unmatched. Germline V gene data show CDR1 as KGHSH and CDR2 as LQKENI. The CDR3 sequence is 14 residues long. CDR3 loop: CASSPGTGNEKLFF. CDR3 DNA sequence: TGTGCCAGCTCACCCGGGACAGGGAATGAAAAACTGTTTTTT.

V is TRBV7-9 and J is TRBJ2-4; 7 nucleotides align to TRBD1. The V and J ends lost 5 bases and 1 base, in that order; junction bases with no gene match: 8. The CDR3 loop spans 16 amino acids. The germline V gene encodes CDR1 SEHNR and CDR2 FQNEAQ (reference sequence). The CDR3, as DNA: TGTGCCAGCAGCCTCGACAGGGAACATGCCAAAAACATTCAGTACTTC. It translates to CASSLDREHAKNIQYF.

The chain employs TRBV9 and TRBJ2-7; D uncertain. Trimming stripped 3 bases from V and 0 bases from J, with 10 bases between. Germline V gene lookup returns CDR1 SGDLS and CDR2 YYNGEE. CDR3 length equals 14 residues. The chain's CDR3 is CASSATLSSYEQYF. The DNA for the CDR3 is TGTGCCAGCAGCGCTACATTGAGCTCCTACGAGCAGTACTTC.

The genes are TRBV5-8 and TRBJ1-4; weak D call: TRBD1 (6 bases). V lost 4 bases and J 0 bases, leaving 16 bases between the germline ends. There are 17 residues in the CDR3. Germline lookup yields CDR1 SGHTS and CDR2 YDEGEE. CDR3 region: CASSHGQNLATNEKLFF. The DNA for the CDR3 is TGTGCCAGCAGCCATGGACAGAATCTTGCAACTAATGAAAAACTGTTTTTT.

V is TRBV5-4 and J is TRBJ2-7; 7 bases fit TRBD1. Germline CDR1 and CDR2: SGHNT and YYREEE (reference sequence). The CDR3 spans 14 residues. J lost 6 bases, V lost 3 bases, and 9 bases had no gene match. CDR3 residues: CASSWDRGTGEQYF. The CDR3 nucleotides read TGTGCCAGCAGCTGGGACAGAGGAACGGGCGAGCAGTACTTC.

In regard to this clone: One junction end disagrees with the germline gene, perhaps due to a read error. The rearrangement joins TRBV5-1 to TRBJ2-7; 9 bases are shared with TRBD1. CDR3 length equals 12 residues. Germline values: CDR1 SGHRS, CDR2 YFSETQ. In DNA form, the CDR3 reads TGCGCCAGCAGCTTGGGACAGGGGGTCTTTCACTTC. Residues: CASSLGQGVFHF.

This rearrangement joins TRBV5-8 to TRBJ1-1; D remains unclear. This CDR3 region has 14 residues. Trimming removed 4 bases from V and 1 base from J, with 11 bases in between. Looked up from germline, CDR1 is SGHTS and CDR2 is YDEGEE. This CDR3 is CASSLTPRNTEAFF. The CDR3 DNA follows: TGTGCCAGCAGCCTGACACCGCGGAACACTGAAGCTTTCTTT.

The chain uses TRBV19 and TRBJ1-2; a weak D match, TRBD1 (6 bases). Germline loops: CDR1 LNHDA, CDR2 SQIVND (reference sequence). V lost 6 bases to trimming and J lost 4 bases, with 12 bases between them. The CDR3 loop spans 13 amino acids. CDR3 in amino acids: CASRQGEGYGYTF. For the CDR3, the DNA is TGTGCCAGTAGACAGGGTGAGGGCTATGGCTACACCTTC.